These 7 T cell receptor beta chains originate from one sample sequenced in a study of vaccination and CD4 T cells after COVID-19. The antigens of these receptors remain unknown. The treatment is: roughly ten-day PBMC culture with coronavirus spike peptide pools or control peptides (ViraFEST assay). The unexposed donor provided CD4+ T cells, which were taken before the COVID-19 pandemic (2011-2018). Oncomine TCR Beta short-read sequencing was applied to DNA from cultured CD4+ T cells. TCRdb recomputed calls from the PCR reads with MiXCR, one row per CDR3 protein. Seen here are fewer than 7,500 distinct CDR3 sequences, approximately 60% observed once, and the top ten hold around 25%. Material for sequencing was CD4+ T cells from blood, cultured in vitro. Receptor source: a human donor in good health.

This sequence joins TRBV6-2 or TRBV6-3 and TRBJ1-1; 10 bases are a match to TRBD1. V was clipped by 6 bases and J by 0 bases; unmatched bases: 4. The CDR3 is 15 amino acids. Germline CDR1 is MNHEY and CDR2 is SVGEGT. The CDR3 DNA is TGTGCCAGCAGCCCCGGGACAGGGGTGAACACTGAAGCTTTCTTT. It codes for CASSPGTGVNTEAFF.

This chain joins TRBV14 and TRBJ1-2; TRBD1 might be the D (5 bases). The V gene lost 0 bases and the J gene lost 4 bases, with 9 bases spanning the gap. CDR3 length: 14 amino acids. Germline CDR1 is SGHDN and CDR2 is FVKESK. The CDR3 sequence: CASSQDIRGYGYTF. The CDR3 bases are TGTGCCAGCAGCCAAGACATAAGGGGCTATGGCTACACCTTC.

The rearrangement joins TRBV7-8 to TRBJ2-3, with a weak D call TRBD2 (5 bases). The germline V and J ends were trimmed by 5 bases and 6 bases, with 15 bases remaining between them. CDR1 is SGHVS and CDR2 is FQNEAQ in the germline V gene. The CDR3 consists of 14 residues. As DNA, the CDR3 is TGTGCCAGCAGCCCTCCTCGGGATTACGATACGCAGTATTTT. This sequence encodes CASSPPRDYDTQYF.

This clonotype occurred a few times. The chain carries TRBV7-2 and TRBJ2-7; TRBD2 matches at 8 bases. V trimming: 1 base; J trimming: 5 bases; junction bases outside the gene matches: 4. This CDR3 has 14 amino acids. Germline CDR1 reads SGHTA; CDR2 reads FQGNSA. CDR3 amino acids: CASSLVPSGHEQYF. CDR3 bases: TGTGCCAGCAGCTTAGTTCCTAGCGGGCACGAGCAGTACTTC.

The rearrangement uses TRBV4-3 and TRBJ1-1; D is undetermined. CDR1 and CDR2 from the germline V gene are LGHNA and YSLEER. V gave up 1 base and J gave up 1 base, with 10 bases separating them. The CDR3 sequence is 15 residues long. CDR3 bases: TGCGCCAGCAGCCAAGGACCCGGGAGGAACACTGAAGCTTTCTTT. It codes for CASSQGPGRNTEAFF.

The rearrangement links TRBV21-1 to TRBJ1-5; the D segment call TRBD1 is taken from the table without a DNA check. TRBV21-1 is a known pseudogene. The CDR3 spans 17 residues. This chain's CDR3 is CASSKARGCRRNQPQHF. In nucleotides, the CDR3 is TGTGCCAGCAGCAAAGCGCGGGGGTGTCGACGCAATCAGCCCCAGCATTTT.

In this sample, this clonotype turned up once. The chain couples TRBV18 to TRBJ1-2; D possibly corresponds to TRBD1 (5 bases). The CDR3 consists of 16 residues. Germline V gene lookup returns CDR1 KGHSH and CDR2 LQKENI. The V end lost 4 bases, the J end lost 2 bases, and 17 bases lay between the germline ends. In nucleotides, the CDR3 is TGTGCCAGCTCACTGAACGCGGGGGGATCAAACTATGGCTACACCTTC. Translating it yields CASSLNAGGSNYGYTF.